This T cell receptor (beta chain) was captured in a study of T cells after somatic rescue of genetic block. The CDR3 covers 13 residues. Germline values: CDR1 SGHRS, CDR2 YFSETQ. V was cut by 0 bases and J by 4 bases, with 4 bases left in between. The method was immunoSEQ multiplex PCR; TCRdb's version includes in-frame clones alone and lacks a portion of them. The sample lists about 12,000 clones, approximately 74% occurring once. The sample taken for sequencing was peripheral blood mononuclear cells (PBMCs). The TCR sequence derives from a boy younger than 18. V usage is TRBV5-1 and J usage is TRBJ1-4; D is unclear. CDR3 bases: TGCGCCAGCAGCTTGGGGGGTAATGAAAAACTGTTTTTT. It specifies CASSLGGNEKLFF.